The following is a TCR beta chain sequence with its context. Antigen unknown. Germline values: CDR1 KGHSH, CDR2 LQKENI. With 6 bases removed from V and 3 bases from J, the gap between germline ends came to 11 bases. The CDR3 has 13 residues. The donors (healthy individuals) were bone marrow donors. In the PCR, 60 Vbeta and 13 Jbeta primers were used. The method was immunoSEQ multiplex PCR; TCRdb's version includes in-frame clones alone and lacks a portion of them. The table includes roughly 150,000 clones, over 60% detected once. The data are from a study of cytomegalovirus exposure and HLA in healthy donors. General study results and limits: Most TCR sequences proved rare, with some public TCRs found in many donors. Later findings reportedly placed an Asian-associated ancestry cluster below the approximately 650-donor mean for N-insertions.

V gene TRBV18 combines with J gene TRBJ1-1; TRBD1 might be the D (6 bases). The sequence was collected from a male donor in good health and CMV-seronegative. The specimen sequenced was PBMCs. CDR3 protein: CASSQGQYTEAFF. Written as DNA, the CDR3 is TGTGCCAGCTCGCAAGGACAGTACACTGAAGCTTTCTTT. The full variable domain, in which reference TRBV18 and TRBJ1-1 provide the parts outside the CDR3, is NAGVMQNPRHLVRRRGQEARLRCSPMKGHSHVYWYRQLPEEGLKFMVYLQKENIIDESGMPKERFSAEFPKEGPSILRIQQVVRGDSAAYFCASSQGQYTEAFFGQGTRLTVV.